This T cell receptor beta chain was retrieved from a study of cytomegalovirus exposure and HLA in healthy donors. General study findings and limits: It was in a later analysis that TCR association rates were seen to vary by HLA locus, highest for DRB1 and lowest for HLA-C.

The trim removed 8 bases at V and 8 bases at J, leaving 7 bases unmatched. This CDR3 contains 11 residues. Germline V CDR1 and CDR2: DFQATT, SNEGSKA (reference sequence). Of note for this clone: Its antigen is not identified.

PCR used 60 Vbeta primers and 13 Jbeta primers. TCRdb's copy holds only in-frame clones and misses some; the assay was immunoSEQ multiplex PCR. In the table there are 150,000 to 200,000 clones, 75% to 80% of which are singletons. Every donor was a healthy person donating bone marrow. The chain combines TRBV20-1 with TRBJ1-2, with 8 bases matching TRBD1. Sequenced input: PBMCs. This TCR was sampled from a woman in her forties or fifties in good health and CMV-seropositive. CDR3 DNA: TGCAGTCTCAAGACAGGGGTCGGCTACACCTTC. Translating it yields CSLKTGVGYTF.